These 6 T cell receptor beta chains originate from one sample sequenced in a study of T cell changes during pregnancy in multiple sclerosis. Sequencing was performed with immunoSEQ multiplex PCR; in TCRdb, only in-frame clones are kept and a portion is missing. The sample has 45,000 to 70,000 clones, about 91% seen once. The sequences come from CD4+ T cells from peripheral blood mononuclear cells, collected in the second trimester of pregnancy. The source of these receptors is a female donor with multiple sclerosis, enrolled in a pregnancy study.

This rearrangement joins TRBV5-6 to TRBJ2-5; 10 nucleotides align to TRBD1. Germline loops: CDR1 SGHDT, CDR2 YYEEEE. The length of the CDR3 is 18 residues. Losses at the gene ends were 3 bases for V and 5 bases for J; bases not matched to a gene: 16. The CDR3 spells CASSSLNRDRGFWETQYF. The CDR3 nucleotides are TGTGCCAGCAGCTCCCTGAACCGGGACAGGGGTTTTTGGGAGACCCAGTACTTC.

The J gene is TRBJ1-4, the V gene TRBV19; 10 bases line up with TRBD1. CDR1 and CDR2 (germline): LNHDA, SQIVND (reference sequence). Germline trimming cut 4 bases from V and 8 bases from J; bases unmatched to any gene: 10. The length of the CDR3 is 16 residues. In nucleotides, the CDR3 is TGTGCCAGTAGTAGACTGGGACAGGGGAATGAAGAAAAACTGTTTTTT. Translated, it gives CASSRLGQGNEEKLFF.

J is TRBJ2-4 and V is TRBV21-1; the D call TRBD2 from the table was never checked on the DNA. TRBV21-1 is labeled a pseudogene. The CDR3 is 15 amino acids. The CDR3 here is CASSKVGGWVNIQYF. CDR3 sequence (DNA): TGTGCCAGCAGCAAAGTTGGCGGCTGGGTAAACATTCAGTACTTC.

This clone occurred a few times. The chain is built from TRBV4-1 and TRBJ1-1; no reliable D call. In germline, CDR1 is MGHRA, CDR2 YSYEKL. This CDR3 contains 15 residues. Trimming cost V 3 bases and J 3 bases, with 14 bases left between them. The chain's CDR3 is CASSHLGLGDTEAFF. CDR3 nucleotide sequence: TGCGCCAGCAGCCACCTAGGGCTCGGGGACACTGAAGCTTTCTTT.

This chain connects TRBV21-1 to TRBJ2-4; no check of the table's D call, TRBD2, against the DNA was made. TRBV21-1 is recorded as a pseudogene. The CDR3 is made up of 18 amino acids. CDR3 loop: CASSISFRLAATKNIQYF. The CDR3 region has the DNA TGTGCCAGCAGCATCTCCTTTCGTCTAGCGGCCACAAAAAACATTCAGTACTTC.

The chain employs TRBV15 and TRBJ2-5, with 12 bases matching TRBD2. Trimming removed 4 bases from V and 7 bases from J; junction bases left unmatched: 7. The CDR3 is made up of 15 amino acids. Germline CDR1 LNHNV, CDR2 YYDKDF (reference sequence). The CDR3 DNA reads TGTGCCACCAGCACTAGACTAGCGGGAGTCGCGACCCAGTACTTC. As protein: CATSTRLAGVATQYF.